This is a list of T cell receptor beta chains from one sample in a study of blood T cells in healthy people across ages. In TCRdb, the 5' RACE reads were re-called with MiXCR into one record per CDR3 protein. The table lists about 930,000 distinct CDR3 sequences, 25% to 30% of them singletons. The same specimen was also included in a second study, on T cells of mothers and their children.

Sample: blood. These receptors all come from a woman between 35 and 50 years old in good health. The CDR3 runs from the conserved cysteine through the conserved F or W. Fields, in order: clone size, D gene, J gene, CDR3 length, V gene, CDR3 protein, CDR3 DNA. The D gene is left open where the match is weak. Clone size is shown for a subset of rows, as once, few, many or a class of expanded clone.

>many|.|TRBJ1-1|14|TRBV5-1
CASSLGTSNTEAFF
TGTGCCAGCAGCTTAGGGACATCAAACACTGAAGCTTTCTTT
>.|.|TRBJ2-5|16|TRBV20-1
CSARDLSRGIQETQYF
TGCAGTGCTAGAGATCTTTCGCGGGGTATCCAAGAGACCCAGTACTTC
>few|.|TRBJ1-1|16|TRBV27
CATKKGGVGENTEAFF
TGTGCCACTAAAAAGGGAGGAGTAGGTGAAAACACTGAAGCTTTCTTT
>.|.|TRBJ2-5|16|TRBV28
CASSLTGDSESETQYF
TGTGCCAGCAGCCTGACGGGGGACAGTGAGTCGGAGACCCAGTACTTC
>.|.|TRBJ2-3|11|TRBV12-3/TRBV12-4
CASVGADTQYF
TGTGCCAGTGTGGGTGCAGATACGCAGTATTTT
>few|.|TRBJ1-1|15|TRBV2
CASRILDRANTEAFF
TGTGCCAGCAGGATACTGGACAGAGCGAACACTGAAGCTTTCTTT
>many|.|TRBJ2-7|14|TRBV6-1
CASNLSGGSYEQYF
TGTGCCAGCAATCTTTCAGGAGGGTCCTACGAGCAGTACTTC
>.|TRBD2|TRBJ2-5|17|TRBV3-1
CTSSQEGSGGPGETQYF
TGTACCAGCAGCCAAGAGGGTAGCGGGGGTCCTGGGGAGACCCAGTACTTC
>.|.|TRBJ2-7|13|TRBV19
CAAAPGGSYEQYF
TGTGCCGCCGCCCCTGGGGGGAGCTACGAGCAGTACTTC
>few|.|TRBJ2-5|16|TRBV24-1
CATSDIILGGPETQYF
TGTGCCACCAGTGATATCATACTTGGGGGGCCGGAGACCCAGTACTTC
>many|TRBD2|TRBJ2-7|14|TRBV29-1
CSVVAGSLSYEQYF
TGCAGCGTCGTAGCGGGGAGTCTATCCTACGAGCAGTACTTC
>once|.|TRBJ2-3|14|TRBV5-1
CASSSPGRGDTQYF
TGCGCCAGCAGCTCCCCGGGACGAGGCGATACGCAGTATTTT
>few|TRBD1|TRBJ2-7|15|TRBV20-1
CSASSWGQGSDEQYF
TGCAGTGCTAGCTCGTGGGGACAGGGATCCGACGAGCAGTACTTC
>many|.|TRBJ2-5|11|TRBV2
CASSEQETQYF
TGTGCCAGCAGTGAACAAGAGACCCAGTACTTC
>many|.|TRBJ1-6|15|TRBV20-1
CSARQGSSYNSPLHF
TGCAGTGCTAGACAGGGAAGCTCCTATAATTCACCCCTCCACTTT
>.|TRBD1|TRBJ2-1|17|TRBV24-1
CVTSDTNRQGLYNEQFF
TGTGTCACCAGTGACACCAATCGACAGGGGTTGTACAATGAGCAGTTCTTC
>many|.|TRBJ2-5|14|TRBV5-1
CASSYRTDQETQYF
TGCGCCAGCAGCTATCGGACGGACCAAGAGACCCAGTACTTC
>.|TRBD2|TRBJ2-1|16|TRBV18
CASSPQAGGSYNEQFF
TGTGCCAGCTCACCACAAGCGGGGGGGAGCTACAATGAGCAGTTCTTC
>.|TRBD2|TRBJ2-1|14|TRBV29-1
CSVDGTSGRNEQFF
TGCAGCGTTGATGGGACTAGCGGGAGGAATGAGCAGTTCTTC
>few|TRBD2|TRBJ2-5|14|TRBV11-2
CASSLTSGRETQYF
TGTGCCAGCAGCTTAACTAGCGGGAGGGAGACCCAGTACTTC
>.|.|TRBJ2-1|14|TRBV12-3/TRBV12-4
CASQTGSSYNEQFF
TGTGCCAGCCAGACAGGAAGCTCCTACAATGAGCAGTTCTTC
>.|.|TRBJ2-6|16|TRBV24-1
CATSDQTQLGANVLTF
TGTGCCACCAGTGACCAGACCCAGTTGGGGGCCAACGTCCTGACTTTC
>.|.|TRBJ1-1|13|TRBV20-1
CSPTGGGEMGAFF
TGCAGCCCAACCGGGGGGGGAGAAATGGGAGCTTTCTTT
>few|TRBD1|TRBJ2-1|16|TRBV7-2
CASSLAPGGDLNEQFF
TGTGCCAGCAGCTTAGCCCCAGGGGGCGATTTGAATGAGCAGTTCTTC
>few|TRBD1|TRBJ1-2|12|TRBV12-3/TRBV12-4
CASTPGQGRYTF
TGTGCCAGCACCCCTGGACAGGGGCGCTACACCTTC
>.|.|TRBJ1-1|13|TRBV19
CASSIGPNTEAFF
TGTGCCAGTAGTATAGGGCCGAACACTGAAGCTTTCTTT
>.|.|TRBJ2-7|18|TRBV27
CASSLIGPGGKAIYEQYF
TGTGCCAGCAGTCTCATAGGACCTGGCGGGAAGGCCATCTACGAGCAGTACTTC
>few|.|TRBJ2-3|14|TRBV7-2
CASSLWSLTDTQYF
TGTGCCAGCAGCTTATGGTCCCTCACAGATACGCAGTATTTT
>.|.|TRBJ2-7|13|TRBV20-1
CSASRPGAYEQYF
TGCAGTGCTAGTAGGCCGGGGGCCTACGAGCAGTACTTC
>many|TRBD1|TRBJ2-7|14|TRBV6-5
CASRLQGGGSEQYF
TGTGCCAGCAGACTACAGGGGGGAGGTTCCGAGCAGTACTTC
>few|.|TRBJ2-4|17|TRBV15
CATSRFSAQPGLNIQYF
TGTGCCACCAGCAGGTTCAGCGCCCAACCCGGACTGAACATTCAGTACTTC
>.|.|TRBJ1-5|17|TRBV12-3/TRBV12-4
CASSLGPDSYSNQPQHF
TGTGCCAGCAGTTTGGGCCCCGACAGCTATAGCAATCAGCCCCAGCATTTT
>few|TRBD2|TRBJ2-3|17|TRBV7-3
CASSLGSGGPSTDTQYF
TGTGCCAGCAGCTTAGGTAGCGGGGGGCCCAGCACAGATACGCAGTATTTT
>many|.|TRBJ2-1|14|TRBV9
CASSGDSSYNEQFF
TGTGCCAGCAGCGGGGATAGCTCCTACAATGAGCAGTTCTTC
>.|.|TRBJ1-1|12|TRBV27
CASGYSNAEAFF
TGTGCCAGCGGATACTCGAACGCTGAAGCTTTCTTT
>many|.|TRBJ2-7|14|TRBV29-1
CSVGGRGPSYEQYF
TGCAGCGTTGGAGGGCGGGGGCCCTCCTACGAGCAGTACTTC
>.|.|TRBJ2-3|14|TRBV7-9
CASSSEGNTDTQYF
TGTGCCAGCAGCTCAGAGGGCAACACAGATACGCAGTATTTT
>.|.|TRBJ1-2|13|TRBV5-5
CASSPFDRSGYTF
TGTGCCAGCAGCCCCTTCGACAGGTCTGGCTACACCTTC
>.|.|TRBJ2-7|16|TRBV20-1
CSARESTSLSYNEQYF
TGCAGTGCTAGAGAATCCACTAGCCTTTCGTACAATGAGCAGTACTTC
>.|TRBD1|TRBJ2-7|14|TRBV28
CASSRDSPSYEQYF
TGTGCCAGCAGTCGGGACAGCCCCTCCTACGAGCAGTACTTC
>few|.|TRBJ1-2|14|TRBV20-1
CSARDQQGYHSYTF
TGCAGTGCTAGAGATCAACAGGGTTATCATAGCTACACCTTC
>.|TRBD1|TRBJ2-1|14|TRBV5-5
CASSFNRGSYEQFF
TGTGCCAGCAGCTTTAACAGGGGCTCCTACGAGCAGTTCTTC
>.|.|TRBJ1-1|15|TRBV5-1
CASSLAAPGNTEACF
TGCGCCAGCAGCTTGGCGGCCCCAGGGAACACTGAAGCTTGCTTT
>few|.|TRBJ2-7|15|TRBV2
CASSEALAGGYEQYF
TGTGCCAGCAGTGAAGCGCTGGCGGGTGGGTACGAGCAGTACTTC
>many|.|TRBJ2-7|14|TRBV6-5
CASSYSRGSYEQYF
TGTGCCAGCAGTTACTCGAGGGGGTCCTACGAGCAGTACTTC
>once|.|TRBJ2-7|15|TRBV5-1
CASSLDAPQSYEQYF
TGCGCCAGCAGCTTGGATGCCCCACAGTCCTACGAGCAGTACTTC
>few|.|TRBJ2-2|15|TRBV5-1
CASSLVQSAGGELFF
TGCGCCAGCAGCTTGGTGCAGTCGGCAGGAGGGGAGCTGTTTTTT
>few|TRBD2|TRBJ2-7|16|TRBV7-9
CASSLALGSGPYEQYF
TGTGCCAGCAGCTTAGCGCTAGGTAGCGGGCCCTACGAGCAGTACTTC
>few|TRBD1|TRBJ2-1|20|TRBV2
CASRSTPGTGGHSLNNEQFF
TGTGCCAGCAGATCGACTCCCGGGACAGGGGGCCACAGTCTAAACAATGAGCAGTTCTTC
>few|.|TRBJ2-7|14|TRBV3-1
CASSQGEGPYEQYF
TGTGCCAGCAGCCAAGGCGAGGGCCCCTACGAGCAGTACTTC
>many|.|TRBJ1-2|13|TRBV7-2
CASSLGGGSGYTF
TGTGCCAGCAGCTTAGGAGGGGGTAGCGGCTACACCTTC
>.|TRBD2|TRBJ2-1|16|TRBV5-1
CASSLGLAGDFNGQFF
TGCGCCAGCAGCTTGGGACTAGCGGGCGACTTTAATGGGCAGTTCTTC
>many|.|TRBJ2-7|13|TRBV2
CASSAGLVGEQYF
TGTGCCAGCAGTGCAGGGTTAGTCGGCGAGCAGTACTTC
>many|.|TRBJ1-2|13|TRBV13
CASSRGQFYGYTF
TGTGCCAGCAGCCGCGGTCAGTTCTATGGCTACACCTTC
>few|TRBD1|TRBJ2-3|16|TRBV7-3
CASSRRQGTSTDTQYF
TGTGCCAGCAGCCGGCGACAGGGGACTAGCACAGATACGCAGTATTTT
>few|.|TRBJ1-2|13|TRBV12-3/TRBV12-4
CASKLSTNYGYTF
TGTGCCAGCAAACTCTCCACCAACTATGGCTACACCTTC
>few|.|TRBJ2-1|13|TRBV5-5
CASSLDVLNEQFF
TGTGCCAGCAGCTTGGACGTACTCAATGAGCAGTTCTTC
>.|.|TRBJ2-7|15|TRBV4-1
CASSQDDTETYEQYF
TGCGCCAGCAGCCAAGATGACACAGAGACCTACGAGCAGTACTTC
>many|.|TRBJ2-7|15|TRBV29-1
CSVESPTGGEGEQYF
TGCAGCGTTGAATCGCCGACAGGAGGAGAAGGTGAGCAGTACTTC